Sequencing of this T cell receptor beta chain was carried out in a study of blood T cell repertoires in COVID-19. Study-wide context: Material from acute and convalescent COVID-19 was sourced from the United States, Italy and Spain.

The CDR3 contains 11 residues. Germline-derived CDR1 and CDR2 are DFQATT and SNEGSKA (reference sequence). Method: immunoSEQ multiplex PCR; TCRdb's copy keeps in-frame clones and lacks some. The sample has about 50,000 clones; just over 85% are singletons. Enrolment of Seattle patients took place during active infection, and they were followed longitudinally. This clonotype was obtained from a woman aged 80 or older with COVID-19, enrolled during active disease. Sequenced material: peripheral blood. The gene calls are TRBV20-1 and TRBJ1-3; TRBD1 is a possible D gene (5 bases). CDR3 sequence: CAGTSGNTIYF. The CDR3 DNA follows: TGCGCGGGGACCTCTGGAAACACCATATATTTT.